What follows is one T cell receptor (beta chain) and its context. The study used approximately 90 million PBMCs per unsorted sample for genomic DNA. Each subset's genomic DNA was shared equally among a number of immunoSEQ plates. Template amounts of about 290 ng DNA, 30,000 or so T cell genomes, were employed in unsorted PBMC replicate PCRs. TCRdb's table, derived via immunoSEQ multiplex PCR, lists solely in-frame clones and lacks some. The data show nearly 500,000 clones, 76% seen once. The CDR3 length is 14 residues. The V gene's germline CDR1 is SGDLS and CDR2 YYNGEE. Trimming removed 0 bases from V and 2 bases from J, with 7 bases in between. The entry originates in a study of shared clonotypes between healthy human individuals.

Specimen: PBMCs. The TCR sequence derives from a woman aged 40-49 years in good health. Some clones in this sample may be carry-over from other donors' samples. The J gene is TRBJ2-3, the V gene TRBV9, with D unclear. The CDR3 DNA is TGTGCCAGCAGCGTAGATACCATCACAGATACGCAGTATTTT. It codes for CASSVDTITDTQYF.